This is a list of T cell receptor beta chains from one sample in a study of vaccination and CD4 T cells after COVID-19. These TCRs' antigens remain unknown. TCRdb re-called the PCR reads with MiXCR, one entry per CDR3 protein. The sample lists roughly 23,000 distinct CDR3 sequences; under 45% were seen once. Specimen: CD4+ T cells from blood, cultured in vitro, collected before SARS-CoV-2 vaccination. Receptors were obtained from a human donor who received a COVID-19 vaccine. Each CDR3 is given with its conserved first and last residue. D genes are given only for firm matches. For some rows the clone size is stated as once, few or many, or as a class when expanded; others skip it.

v_call	j_call	d_call	clone_size	cdr3_nt	cdr3_aa
TRBV19	TRBJ1-2	.	few	TGTGCCAGTAGTAGGCGGGGGCCCTATGGCTACACCTTC	CASSRRGPYGYTF
TRBV5-1	TRBJ2-5	.	.	TGCGCCAGCAGCTTGGCCGGCAGTCAAGAGACCCAGTACTTC	CASSLAGSQETQYF
TRBV15	TRBJ2-7	TRBD1	.	TGTGCCACCAGCCTAGACAGGGTAGCCTACGAGCAGTACTTC	CATSLDRVAYEQYF
TRBV30	TRBJ2-5	.	.	TGTGCCTGGACAGGGACGGACCAAGAGACCCAGTACTTC	CAWTGTDQETQYF
TRBV7-8	TRBJ1-1	.	.	TGTGCCAGCAGCTTACGGCAGAACACTGAAGCTTTCTTT	CASSLRQNTEAFF
TRBV6-4	TRBJ1-1	.	.	TGTGCCAGCAGTTACTACCTGAACACTGAAGCTTTCTTT	CASSYYLNTEAFF
TRBV7-9	TRBJ2-7	TRBD2	.	TGTGCCAGCGGGCGCGGGGGGATAACCTACGAGCAGTACTTC	CASGRGGITYEQYF
TRBV5-5	TRBJ1-2	TRBD1	.	TGTGCCAGCAGCTTGAGACTTACAGGGGGCGCGGGCTATGGCTACACCTTC	CASSLRLTGGAGYGYTF
TRBV19	TRBJ1-1	TRBD1	few	TGTGCCAGTAGTATAGGGACAGGGATCGGAACTGAAGCTTTCTTT	CASSIGTGIGTEAFF
TRBV4-1	TRBJ2-5	TRBD1	once	TGCGCCAGCAGCCAAGAACGGCAGGGGGCATCGGAGACCCAGTACTTC	CASSQERQGASETQYF
TRBV5-3	TRBJ1-1	TRBD1	.	TGTGCCAGCAGACCCGGGGACAGGTTAGCGAACACTGAAGCTTTCTTT	CASRPGDRLANTEAFF
TRBV2	TRBJ1-5	TRBD1	.	TGTGCCAGCGCGGACAGGGGAAGGTCCTTTAGCAATCAGCCCCAGCATTTT	CASADRGRSFSNQPQHF
TRBV7-6	TRBJ2-1	.	.	TGTGCCAGCAGCGCCGCGGAATGGGGGGGGCCGAACAATGAGCAGTTCTTC	CASSAAEWGGPNNEQFF
TRBV6-1	TRBJ1-1	.	.	TGTGCCAGCAGTGTCGGGGAATCGGACACTGAAGCTTTCTTT	CASSVGESDTEAFF
TRBV28	TRBJ2-5	.	.	TGTGCCAGCAGTTTACGGGGACGGGACCAAGAGACCCAGTACTTC	CASSLRGRDQETQYF
TRBV11-3	TRBJ2-5	.	.	TGTGCCAGCAGCTTAGACAGGTGGGAAGAGACCCAGTACTTC	CASSLDRWEETQYF
TRBV29-1	TRBJ1-2	.	once	TGCAGCGTTGAAGGACCGACTGGTCTTGGGTATGGCTACACCTTC	CSVEGPTGLGYGYTF
TRBV25-1	TRBJ2-5	.	.	TGTGCCAGCAGTGAATATAAGGGGTGGAGGGTGGAGGAGACCCAGTACTTC	CASSEYKGWRVEETQYF
TRBV2	TRBJ1-5	.	.	TGTGCCAGCAGTGATGCCCGGGGGACGTATAGCAATCAGCCCCAGCATTTT	CASSDARGTYSNQPQHF
TRBV6-1	TRBJ1-6	TRBD1	.	TGTGCCAGCAGTGTCTTGACAGGGCGATATAATTCACCCCTCCACTTT	CASSVLTGRYNSPLHF
TRBV29-1	TRBJ1-2	.	.	TGCAGCGTTGAGGGAGGGGCGCGGCGGACTGGCTACACCTTC	CSVEGGARRTGYTF
TRBV12-5	TRBJ1-5	.	few	TGTGCTAGTGGTTTGGACGGAGGGGCTAATCAGCCCCAGCATTTT	CASGLDGGANQPQHF
TRBV6-1	TRBJ1-4	TRBD1	.	TGTGCCACACGGACAGGGGGCGCCGAAGACGAAAAACTGTTTTTT	CATRTGGAEDEKLFF
TRBV24-1	TRBJ2-5	.	few	TGTGCCACCAGTGGCGTGGAAGAGACCCAGTACTTC	CATSGVEETQYF
TRBV30	TRBJ1-5	TRBD1	few	TGTGCCTGGAGTAGGGGACAGAGCAATCAGCCCCAGCATTTT	CAWSRGQSNQPQHF
TRBV6-5	TRBJ1-4	.	.	TGTGCCAGCAGTTACTCAGGCGAAAGGGCAACTAATGAAAAACTGTTTTTT	CASSYSGERATNEKLFF
TRBV20-1	TRBJ2-5	.	few	TGCAGTGCCCCTCATAGACAGGCAGAAGAGACCCAGTACTTC	CSAPHRQAEETQYF
TRBV19	TRBJ2-2	TRBD1	few	TGTGCCAGTTGTAAACAACAGGGGACCGGGGAGCTGTTTTTT	CASCKQQGTGELFF
TRBV6-1	TRBJ1-6	TRBD1	.	TGTGCCAGCGGGACAGGGGGCTTTTGGATGAATTCACCCCTCCACTTT	CASGTGGFWMNSPLHF
TRBV19	TRBJ1-2	.	few	TGTGCCAGTAGTAAGGACAGAGGATACCTTAAAAGAGATCCGGTTGGCTACACCTTC	CASSKDRGYLKRDPVGYTF
TRBV6-4	TRBJ2-1	.	.	TGTGCCAGCAGTGTATGGAGGGGCAATGAGCAGTTCTTC	CASSVWRGNEQFF
TRBV19	TRBJ1-2	.	.	TGTGCCAGTAGTATAGGGGTTGGCGGCTACACCTTC	CASSIGVGGYTF
TRBV19	TRBJ2-3	TRBD2	few	TGTGCCAGTAGTAGAGGTACTAGCGGGGGCTCCACAGATACGCAGTATTTT	CASSRGTSGGSTDTQYF
TRBV12-3/TRBV12-4	TRBJ1-1	TRBD1	.	TGTGCCAGCAGACCCGGGACAGGGGGCACTGAAGCTTTCTTT	CASRPGTGGTEAFF
TRBV10-1	TRBJ2-1	TRBD2	few	TGCGCCAGCAGTCTGGGACTAGCGGGGGGGCCTAGCTACAATGAGCAGTTCTTC	CASSLGLAGGPSYNEQFF
TRBV5-4	TRBJ2-5	.	.	TGTGCCAGCAGCTTCGGCGGCGCCGGGGAGACCCAGTACTTC	CASSFGGAGETQYF
TRBV20-1	TRBJ2-5	TRBD2	few	TGCAGTGGGACTAGCGGGGGGCAAGATCAAGAGACCCAGTACTTC	CSGTSGGQDQETQYF
TRBV6-5	TRBJ1-1	.	.	TGTGCCAGCAGTTACCCGGGGCGTGGAACTGAAGCTTTCTTT	CASSYPGRGTEAFF
TRBV20-1	TRBJ2-7	.	.	TGCAGTGCTAGGAGGGGCCCCTACGAGCAGTACTTC	CSARRGPYEQYF
TRBV6-2/TRBV6-3	TRBJ2-3	TRBD1	.	TGTGCCAGCAGTCCCCGGTCGACAGGGGTAGATACGCAGTATTTT	CASSPRSTGVDTQYF
TRBV7-6	TRBJ1-4	.	.	TGTGCCAGCAGCTTAGGCCAGGGATTAGGTGAAAAACTGTTTTTT	CASSLGQGLGEKLFF
TRBV7-2	TRBJ2-7	.	.	TGTGCCAGCAGCTCCCGACAGGGAGGACTCTACGAGCAGTACTTC	CASSSRQGGLYEQYF
TRBV30	TRBJ2-7	TRBD1	.	TGTGCCTGGATGTGGGACAGGAGCGAGCAGTACTTC	CAWMWDRSEQYF
TRBV20-1	TRBJ1-2	TRBD1	few	TGCAGTGCTACCTTAGAGGCAGGACAGGGAACTAACTATGGCTACACCTTC	CSATLEAGQGTNYGYTF
TRBV27	TRBJ1-5	TRBD1	few	TGTGCCAGCAGACAGGGGATAATTAGCAATCAGCCCCAGCATTTT	CASRQGIISNQPQHF
TRBV15	TRBJ1-3	TRBD1	few	TGTGCCACCAGCAGTGATCAGGGGGCGGCTGGAAACACCATATATTTT	CATSSDQGAAGNTIYF
TRBV12-3/TRBV12-4	TRBJ1-5	.	once	TGTGCCAGCAGTAGGGGAGAGGGACAGCCCCAGCATTTT	CASSRGEGQPQHF
TRBV25-1	TRBJ2-5	TRBD2	.	TGTGCCAGCAGTGAATACCTGAGAGGGGGAGTAGCGGGGGGGCTGGAGACCCAGTACTTC	CASSEYLRGGVAGGLETQYF
TRBV10-3	TRBJ2-3	TRBD1	.	TGTGCCATCAGTGAACCCGGGACAGGGGGAGATACGCAGTATTTT	CAISEPGTGGDTQYF
TRBV19	TRBJ1-5	TRBD1	few	TGTGCCAGTAGTAAAGGCCCCGTGGGACAGGCGAATATCAATCAGCCCCAGCATTTT	CASSKGPVGQANINQPQHF
TRBV2	TRBJ1-2	.	.	TGTGCCAGCAGTTTAGGGGGGTTTTCTAACTATGGCTACACCTTC	CASSLGGFSNYGYTF
TRBV18	TRBJ1-2	.	few	TGTGCCAGCTCACCAAGGGGGACCACTGGTGGCTACACCTTC	CASSPRGTTGGYTF
TRBV2	TRBJ1-2	.	.	TGTGCCAGCTGGGGAAGACCGCCCCATGGCTACACCTTC	CASWGRPPHGYTF
TRBV27	TRBJ1-2	.	few	TGTGCCAGCAGTCCTCGGGGGCGTGCCGGGACGGCGGTCTATGGCTACACCTTC	CASSPRGRAGTAVYGYTF
TRBV6-1	TRBJ2-3	.	.	TGTGCCAGTGGAAGGGACATTAGCACAGATACGCAGTATTTT	CASGRDISTDTQYF